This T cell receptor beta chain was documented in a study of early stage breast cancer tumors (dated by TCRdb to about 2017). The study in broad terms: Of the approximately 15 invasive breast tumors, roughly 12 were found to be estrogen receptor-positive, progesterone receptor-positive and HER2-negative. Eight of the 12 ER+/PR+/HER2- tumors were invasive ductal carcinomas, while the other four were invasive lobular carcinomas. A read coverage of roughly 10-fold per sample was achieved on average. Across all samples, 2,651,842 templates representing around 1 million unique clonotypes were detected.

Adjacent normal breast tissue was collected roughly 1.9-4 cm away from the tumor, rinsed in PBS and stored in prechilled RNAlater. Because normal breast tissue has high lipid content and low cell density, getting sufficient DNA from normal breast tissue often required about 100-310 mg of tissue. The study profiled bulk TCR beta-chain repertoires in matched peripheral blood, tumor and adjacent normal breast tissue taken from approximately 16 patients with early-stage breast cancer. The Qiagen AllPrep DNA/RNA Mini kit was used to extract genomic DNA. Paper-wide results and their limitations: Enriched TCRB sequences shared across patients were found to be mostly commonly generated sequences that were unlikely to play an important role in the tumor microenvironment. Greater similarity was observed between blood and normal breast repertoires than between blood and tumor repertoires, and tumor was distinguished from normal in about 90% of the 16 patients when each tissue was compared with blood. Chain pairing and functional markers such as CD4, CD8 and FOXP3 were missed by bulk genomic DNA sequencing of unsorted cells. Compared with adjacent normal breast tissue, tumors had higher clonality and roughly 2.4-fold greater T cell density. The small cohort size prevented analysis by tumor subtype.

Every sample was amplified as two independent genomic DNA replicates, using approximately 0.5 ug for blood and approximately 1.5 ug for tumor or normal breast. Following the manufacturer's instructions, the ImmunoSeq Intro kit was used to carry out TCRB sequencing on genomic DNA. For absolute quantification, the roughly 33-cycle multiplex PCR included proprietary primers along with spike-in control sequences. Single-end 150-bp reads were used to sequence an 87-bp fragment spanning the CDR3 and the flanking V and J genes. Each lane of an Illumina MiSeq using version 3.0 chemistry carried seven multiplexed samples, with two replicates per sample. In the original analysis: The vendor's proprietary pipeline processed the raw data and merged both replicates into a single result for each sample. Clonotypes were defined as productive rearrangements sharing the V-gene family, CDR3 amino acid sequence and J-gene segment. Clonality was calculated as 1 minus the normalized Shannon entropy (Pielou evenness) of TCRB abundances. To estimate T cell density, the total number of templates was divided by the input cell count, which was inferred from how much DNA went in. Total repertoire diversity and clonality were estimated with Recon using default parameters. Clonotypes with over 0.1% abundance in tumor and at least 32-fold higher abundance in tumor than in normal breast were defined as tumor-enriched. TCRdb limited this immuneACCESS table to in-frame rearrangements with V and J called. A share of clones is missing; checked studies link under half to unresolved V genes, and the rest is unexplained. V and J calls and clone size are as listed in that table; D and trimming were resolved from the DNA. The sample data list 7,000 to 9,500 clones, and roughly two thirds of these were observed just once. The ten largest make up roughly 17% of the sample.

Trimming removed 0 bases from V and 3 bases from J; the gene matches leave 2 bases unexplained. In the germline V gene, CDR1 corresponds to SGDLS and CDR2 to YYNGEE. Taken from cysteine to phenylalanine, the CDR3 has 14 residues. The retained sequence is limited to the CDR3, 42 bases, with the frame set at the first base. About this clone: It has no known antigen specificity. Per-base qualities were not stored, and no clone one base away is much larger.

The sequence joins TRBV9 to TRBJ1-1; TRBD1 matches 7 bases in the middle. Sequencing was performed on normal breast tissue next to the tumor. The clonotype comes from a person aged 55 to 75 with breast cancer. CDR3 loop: CASSVGRGDTEAFF. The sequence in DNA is TGTGCCAGCAGCGTAGGCAGGGGGGACACTGAAGCTTTCTTT. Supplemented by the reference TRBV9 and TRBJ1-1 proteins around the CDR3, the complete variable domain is DSGVTQTPKHLITATGQRVTLRCSPRSGDLSVYWYQQSLDQGLQFLIQYYNGEERAKGNILERFSAQQFPDLHSELNLSSLELGDSALYFCASSVGRGDTEAFFGQGTRLTVV.